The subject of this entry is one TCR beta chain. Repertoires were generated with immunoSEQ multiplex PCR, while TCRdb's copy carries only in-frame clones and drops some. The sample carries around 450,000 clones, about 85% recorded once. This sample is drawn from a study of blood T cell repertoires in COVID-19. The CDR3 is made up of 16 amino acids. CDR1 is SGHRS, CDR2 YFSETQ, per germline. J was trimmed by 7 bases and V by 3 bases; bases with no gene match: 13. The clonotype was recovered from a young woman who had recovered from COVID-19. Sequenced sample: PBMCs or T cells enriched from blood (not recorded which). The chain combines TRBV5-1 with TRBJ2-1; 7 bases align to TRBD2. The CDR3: CASSYGTTGGRNEQFF. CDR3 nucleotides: TGCGCCAGCAGCTACGGGACTACAGGAGGTAGGAATGAGCAGTTCTTC.